The present T cell receptor (beta chain) was sequenced within a study of T cell responses to AZD1222 COVID-19 vaccine. Assay used: immunoSEQ multiplex PCR; TCRdb lists only in-frame clones, some missing. The repertoire consists of tens of thousands of clones, with 80% occurring once and the leading ten covering 20% to 25%. The V segment lost 2 bases and the J segment 4 bases; nucleotides outside the gene matches: 1. The CDR3 runs to 15 residues. CDR1 and CDR2 from the germline V gene are MNHNS and SASEGT. Study observations and caveats: It should be noted that donors were predominantly white British and more often female, and clonal diversity was possibly underestimated. Among spike-specific TCRs, nearly half reportedly target unmutated variant regions. Vaccine-associated CD4 TCRs spanned spike, dominant at 160-218 and 743-854. Researchers took repertoire samples only after the peak T cell response had come.

This clone was picked up a small number of times. What it binds is unknown. Within the sample, other DNA sequences also encode this same CDR3. This specimen was peripheral blood, taken on day 0 of AZD1222 vaccination. The clonotype originates from an adult in good health. The genes are TRBV6-1 and TRBJ2-3; 12 positions match TRBD2. The CDR3 sequence is CASSELAGGPDTQYF. The CDR3 nucleotides are TGTGCCAGCAGTGAACTAGCGGGGGGGCCAGATACGCAGTATTTT.